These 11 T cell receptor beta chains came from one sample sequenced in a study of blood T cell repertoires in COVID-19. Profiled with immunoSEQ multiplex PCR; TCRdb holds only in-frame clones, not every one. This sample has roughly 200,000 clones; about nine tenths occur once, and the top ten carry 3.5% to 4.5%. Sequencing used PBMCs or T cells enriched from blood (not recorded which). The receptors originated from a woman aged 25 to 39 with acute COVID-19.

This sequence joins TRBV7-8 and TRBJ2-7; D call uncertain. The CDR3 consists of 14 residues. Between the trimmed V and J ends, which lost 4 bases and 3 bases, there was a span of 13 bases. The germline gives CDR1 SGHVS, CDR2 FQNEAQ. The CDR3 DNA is TGTGCCAGCAGCTCCGGTGGGCGACACTACGAGCAGTACTTC. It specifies CASSSGGRHYEQYF.

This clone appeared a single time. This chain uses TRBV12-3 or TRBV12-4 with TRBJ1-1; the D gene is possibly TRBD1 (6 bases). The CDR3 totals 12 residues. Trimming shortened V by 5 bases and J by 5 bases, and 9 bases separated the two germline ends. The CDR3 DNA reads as TGTGCCAGCAGTCCCGGACAGACTGAAGCTTTCTTT. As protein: CASSPGQTEAFF.

This CDR3 is CASSSRGVGNEQFF. CDR3 DNA sequence: TGTGCCAGCAGTTCCAGGGGGGTAGGGAATGAGCAGTTCTTC. V gene TRBV27 combines with J gene TRBJ2-1; possibly TRBD1 for D (7 bases). Trimming left V 4 bases short and J 7 bases short, with 14 bases between. This CDR3 is built from 14 residues. CDR1 MNHEY and CDR2 SMNVEV come from the germline V gene (reference sequence).

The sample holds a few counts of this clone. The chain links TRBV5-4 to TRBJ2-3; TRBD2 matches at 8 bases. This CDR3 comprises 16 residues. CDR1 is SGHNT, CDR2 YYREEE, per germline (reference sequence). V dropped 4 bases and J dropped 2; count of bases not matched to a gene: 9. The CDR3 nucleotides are TGTGCCAGCAGCCCCAGCGGGACTAGAGCCACAGATACGCAGTATTTT. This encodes CASSPSGTRATDTQYF.

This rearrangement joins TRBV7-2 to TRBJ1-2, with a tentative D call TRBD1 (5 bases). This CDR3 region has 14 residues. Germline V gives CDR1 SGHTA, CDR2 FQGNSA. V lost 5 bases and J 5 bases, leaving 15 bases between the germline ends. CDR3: CASSPPTEGYGYTF. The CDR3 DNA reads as TGTGCCAGCAGCCCACCGACAGAAGGATATGGCTACACCTTC.

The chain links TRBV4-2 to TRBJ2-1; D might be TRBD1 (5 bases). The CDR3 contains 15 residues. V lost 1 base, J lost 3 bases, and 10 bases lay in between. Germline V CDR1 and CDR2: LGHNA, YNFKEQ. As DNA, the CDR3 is TGTGCCAGCAGCCAAGTCAGGGTCAACTACAATGAGCAGTTCTTC. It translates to CASSQVRVNYNEQFF.

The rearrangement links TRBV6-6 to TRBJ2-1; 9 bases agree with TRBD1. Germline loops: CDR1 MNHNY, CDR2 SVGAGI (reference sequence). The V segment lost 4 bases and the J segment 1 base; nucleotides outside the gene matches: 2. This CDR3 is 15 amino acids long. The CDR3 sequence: CASSSTGGSYNEQFF. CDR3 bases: TGTGCCAGCAGTTCGACAGGGGGATCCTACAATGAGCAGTTCTTC.

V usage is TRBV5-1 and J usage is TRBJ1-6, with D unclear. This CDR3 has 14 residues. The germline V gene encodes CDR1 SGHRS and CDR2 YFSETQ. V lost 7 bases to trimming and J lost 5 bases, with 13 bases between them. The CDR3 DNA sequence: TGCGCCAGCGGTTCGACCGGGGATAATTCACCCCTCCACTTT. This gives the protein CASGSTGDNSPLHF.

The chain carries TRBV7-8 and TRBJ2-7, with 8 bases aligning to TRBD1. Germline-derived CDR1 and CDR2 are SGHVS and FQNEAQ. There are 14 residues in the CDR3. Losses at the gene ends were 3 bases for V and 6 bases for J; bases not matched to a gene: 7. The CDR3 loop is CASSFRTGLGEQYF. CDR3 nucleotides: TGTGCCAGCAGCTTTCGGACAGGGCTAGGCGAGCAGTACTTC.

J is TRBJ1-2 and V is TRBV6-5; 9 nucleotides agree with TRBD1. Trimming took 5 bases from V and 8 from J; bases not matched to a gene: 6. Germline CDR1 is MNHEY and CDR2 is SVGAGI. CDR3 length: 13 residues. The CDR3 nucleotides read TGTGCCAGCAGTCAACAGGGGGCTCGCGGCTACACCTTC. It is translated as CASSQQGARGYTF.

CDR3 nucleotide sequence: TGTGCCAGCAGCTTAGGGGCAGGGGTTTACTATAATTCACCCCTCCACTTT. It yields the protein CASSLGAGVYYNSPLHF. The rearrangement uses TRBV7-9 and TRBJ1-6, with TRBD1 as a possible D gene (6 bases). V was clipped by 1 base and J by 3 bases, with 13 bases between them. Looked up from germline, CDR1 is SEHNR and CDR2 is FQNEAQ (reference sequence). CDR3 length: 17 residues.